Detailed here is one T cell receptor (beta chain). Its antigen is as yet unknown. The CDR3 totals 15 residues. The germline gives CDR1 MGHDK, CDR2 SYGVNS. The sample is drawn from a study of post-analysis software for immune sequencing data. Findings and caveats of the study: Relative to controls, patients had about 5 TRBV segments at higher frequency, with TRBV5-6, TRBV5-1 and TRBV20-1 among these.

Prepared libraries of TCR beta cDNA carried unique molecular identifiers. One entry per CDR3 protein, called by TCRdb with MiXCR from the PCR reads. The data hold more than 500,000 distinct CDR3 sequences, with around a third observed a single time. This chain joins TRBV25-1 and TRBJ2-7, with 9 bases fitting TRBD1. The J call could be wrong; TRBJ2-5 is a better fit for the DNA end. This receptor was obtained from a girl aged 2-17 years with multiple sclerosis. Sequences were obtained from blood. The CDR3 loop reads CASSPRDRVGETQYF. Written as DNA, the CDR3 is TGTGCCAGCAGTCCCCGGGACAGGGTGGGGGAGACCCAGTACTTC.